This T cell receptor (beta chain) was documented in a study of blood T cell repertoires in COVID-19. Study information: Samples came from the United States, Italy and Spain, spanning acute and convalescent COVID-19.

Original processing methods: Reference gene primer amplification gave nucleated cell count estimates. Using immunoSEQ multiplex PCR, the repertoire was profiled, and TCRdb retains in-frame clones only, with some absent. The DNA was the basis for D and trimming; V, J and clone size are from that table. Of about 380,000 clones listed, approximately 90% are singletons. The age range of participants was 18 to 89 years, with residence in fewer than 25 US areas. In Cohort 3, a recovered donor had either two negative PCRs, clearance, or symptom resolution. The germline V gene has CDR1 SGHAT and CDR2 FQDESV (reference sequence). The CDR3 has 11 amino acids. The V end was cut by 5 bases, the J end by 3 bases, with 5 bases between.

This receptor was obtained from a woman younger than 35 who had recovered from COVID-19. Sequencing used PBMCs or T cells enriched from blood (not recorded which). The genes are TRBV11-1 and TRBJ2-7; D remains ambiguous. The CDR3, as DNA: TGTGCCAGCAGCCCCCGCTACGAGCAGTACTTC. Translated, it gives CASSPRYEQYF. Complete variable domain (other parts from reference TRBV11-1 and TRBJ2-7): EAEVAQSPRYKITEKSQAVAFWCDPISGHATLYWYRQILGQGPELLVQFQDESVVDDSQLPKDRFSAERLKGVDSTLKIQPAELGDSAMYLCASSPRYEQYFGPGTRLTVT.